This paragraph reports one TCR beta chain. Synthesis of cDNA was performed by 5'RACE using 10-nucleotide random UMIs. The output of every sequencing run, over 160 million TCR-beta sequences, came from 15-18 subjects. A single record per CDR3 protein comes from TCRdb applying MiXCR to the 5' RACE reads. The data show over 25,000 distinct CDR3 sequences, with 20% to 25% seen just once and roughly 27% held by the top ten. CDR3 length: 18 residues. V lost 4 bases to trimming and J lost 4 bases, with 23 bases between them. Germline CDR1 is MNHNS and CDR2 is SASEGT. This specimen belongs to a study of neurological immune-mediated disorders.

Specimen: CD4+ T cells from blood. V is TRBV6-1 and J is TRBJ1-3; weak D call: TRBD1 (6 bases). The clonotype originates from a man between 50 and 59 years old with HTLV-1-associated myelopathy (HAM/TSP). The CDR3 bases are TGTGCCAGCAGTGTCCAACCCGGGGGGACACCGAAGGGAAACACCATATATTTT. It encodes CASSVQPGGTPKGNTIYF.